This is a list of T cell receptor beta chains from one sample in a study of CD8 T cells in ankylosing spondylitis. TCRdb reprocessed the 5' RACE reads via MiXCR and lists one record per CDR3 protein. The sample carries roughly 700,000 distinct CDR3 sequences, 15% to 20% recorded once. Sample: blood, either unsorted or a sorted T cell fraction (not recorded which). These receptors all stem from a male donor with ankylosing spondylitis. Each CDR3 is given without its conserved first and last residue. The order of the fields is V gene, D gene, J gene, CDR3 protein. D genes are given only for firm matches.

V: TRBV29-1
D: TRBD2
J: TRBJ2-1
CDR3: SAVGREEWNEQF

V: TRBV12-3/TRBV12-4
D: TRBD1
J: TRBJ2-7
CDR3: ASGTDYEQY

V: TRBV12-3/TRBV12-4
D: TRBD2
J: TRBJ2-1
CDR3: ASSLGLAGQRNNEQF

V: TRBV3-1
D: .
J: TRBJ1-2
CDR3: ASSQRRSDIYGYT

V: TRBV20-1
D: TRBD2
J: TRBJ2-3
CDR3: SARDLEELAGAPDTQY

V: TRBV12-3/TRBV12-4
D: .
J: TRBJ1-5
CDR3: ASSFAQSGQPQH

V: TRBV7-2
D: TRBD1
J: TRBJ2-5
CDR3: ASSLGGGLETQY

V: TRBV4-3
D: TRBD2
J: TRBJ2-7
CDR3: ASSQDLGTSGSGKQY

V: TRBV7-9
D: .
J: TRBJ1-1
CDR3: ASSFWTEENTEAF

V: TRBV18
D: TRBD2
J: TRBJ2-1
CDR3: ASSPPGGLAGENEQF

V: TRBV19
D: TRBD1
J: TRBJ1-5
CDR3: ASSPYGRDSNQPQH

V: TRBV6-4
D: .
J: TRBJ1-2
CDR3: ASSDGRARVFYGYT

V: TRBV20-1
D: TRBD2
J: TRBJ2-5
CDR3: SAFLAGAETQY

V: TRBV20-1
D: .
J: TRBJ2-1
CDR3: SARVIRDAGTYNEQF

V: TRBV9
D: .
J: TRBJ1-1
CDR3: ASSVDLMGEAF

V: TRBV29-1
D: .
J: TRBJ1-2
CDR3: SADSHQYGYT

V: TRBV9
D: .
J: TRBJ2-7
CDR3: ASSPPGLNGEQY

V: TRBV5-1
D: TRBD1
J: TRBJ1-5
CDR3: ASSFQGAGNQPQH

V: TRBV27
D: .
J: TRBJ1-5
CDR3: ASSSRRVSGSNQPQH

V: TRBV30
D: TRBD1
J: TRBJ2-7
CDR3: AWRGQATYEQY

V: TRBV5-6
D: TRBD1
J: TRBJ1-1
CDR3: ASSITGAMNTEAF

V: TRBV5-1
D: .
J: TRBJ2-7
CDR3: ASSLVQASEREQY

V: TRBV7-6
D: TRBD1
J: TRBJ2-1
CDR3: ASSQQGSEQF

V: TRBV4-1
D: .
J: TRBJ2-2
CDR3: ASSQASGELF

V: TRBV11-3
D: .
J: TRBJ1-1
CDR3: ASSLRVNEAF

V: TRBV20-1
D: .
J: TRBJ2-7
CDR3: SARDYHYEQY

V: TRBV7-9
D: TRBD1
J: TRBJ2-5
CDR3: ASSLGQGPETQY